One and the same sample provided the 13 T cell receptor beta chains below, sequenced in a study of cytomegalovirus exposure and HLA in healthy donors. The primer mix had 60 Vbeta and 13 Jbeta primers. Assay: immunoSEQ multiplex PCR; the TCRdb copy retains only in-frame clones and omits some. Of around 93,000 clones in the sample, about two thirds were seen once. Material: PBMCs. These receptors were taken from a boy aged 10-17 years in good health and CMV-seropositive.

The chain combines TRBV6-5 with TRBJ2-1; a weak D match, TRBD2 (5 bases). The CDR3 has 15 amino acids. CDR1 is MNHEY, CDR2 SVGAGI, per germline. The ends were cut back, 4 bases at V and 6 bases at J, with 16 bases in the middle. The CDR3 here is CASSLRGIASNEQFF. CDR3 sequence (DNA): TGTGCCAGCAGTTTGCGTGGGATAGCGAGCAATGAGCAGTTCTTC.

The chain links TRBV7-9 to TRBJ1-5; D is possibly TRBD1 (5 bases). The CDR3 length is 14 residues. Germline V lookup: CDR1 SEHNR, CDR2 FQNEAQ (reference sequence). With 5 bases removed from V and 0 bases from J, the gap between germline ends came to 8 bases. The CDR3: CASSLGLSNQPQHF. The CDR3 DNA reads TGTGCCAGCAGCCTGGGACTTAGCAATCAGCCCCAGCATTTT. Filled out from reference TRBV7-9 and TRBJ1-5, the complete variable domain reads DTGVSQNPRHKITKRGQNVTFRCDPISEHNRLYWYRQTLGQGPEFLTYFQNEAQLEKSRLLSDRFSAERPKGSFSTLEIQRTEQGDSAMYLCASSLGLSNQPQHFGDGTRLSIL.

The chain joins TRBV29-1 to TRBJ2-1, with D perhaps matching TRBD1 (5 bases). The CDR3 sequence is 13 residues long. Trimming stripped 4 bases from V and 4 bases from J, with 11 bases between. The germline V gene encodes CDR1 SQVTM and CDR2 ANQGSEA. CDR3 coding DNA: TGCAGCGTTGGGGCAGGGAATTACAATGAGCAGTTCTTC. Protein sequence: CSVGAGNYNEQFF.

The chain recombines TRBV19 with TRBJ1-1, with 8 positions matching TRBD1. Germline V lookup: CDR1 LNHDA, CDR2 SQIVND (reference sequence). Germline trimming cut 5 bases from V and 6 bases from J; bases unmatched to any gene: 2. The CDR3 is 12 amino acids. CDR3 DNA: TGTGCCAGTAGTCCACAGGGGGCTGAAGCTTTCTTT. It translates to CASSPQGAEAFF.

The rearrangement uses TRBV30 and TRBJ1-1; 7 bases are a match to TRBD1. The CDR3 length is 14 residues. Germline CDR1 is GTSNPN and CDR2 is SVGIG (reference sequence). The J segment lost 2 bases and the V segment lost 5 bases, leaving 8 bases of the junction unmatched. CDR3 residues: CAWGTGQANTEAFF. CDR3 DNA sequence: TGTGCCTGGGGAACCGGACAGGCTAACACTGAAGCTTTCTTT.

The rearrangement joins TRBV5-1 to TRBJ2-1; 12 positions match TRBD2. The V and J ends lost 0 bases and 3 bases, in that order; junction bases with no gene match: 1. CDR3 size: 16 residues. Germline V gene data show CDR1 as SGHRS and CDR2 as YFSETQ. The CDR3 protein is CASSLGTSGIYNEQFF. DNA for the CDR3: TGCGCCAGCAGCTTGGGGACTAGCGGGATCTACAATGAGCAGTTCTTC.

This clone was detected only a few times. V is TRBV7-7 and J is TRBJ2-2; the match to TRBD2 covers 7 bases. The CDR3 runs 11 residues. The V gene end was trimmed by 11 bases and the J gene end by 6 bases; junction bases not matched to a gene: 3. Germline-derived CDR1 and CDR2 are SSHAT and FNYEAQ (reference sequence). The CDR3 spells CAWGGAGELFF. DNA of the CDR3: TGTGCCTGGGGGGGGGCCGGGGAGCTGTTTTTT.

This clone was found a few times. The chain uses TRBV29-1 and TRBJ1-5; the D gene is possibly TRBD1 (6 bases). V shed 4 bases and J shed 5 bases, with 18 bases lying between them. The CDR3 is made up of 15 amino acids. The germline CDR1 and CDR2 sequences are SQVTM and ANQGSEA. The CDR3 is CSVVFGRGRHQPQHF. The CDR3 DNA sequence: TGCAGCGTTGTATTTGGCAGGGGTAGACATCAGCCCCAGCATTTT.

The rearrangement joins TRBV11-1 to TRBJ2-7, with TRBD1 matching 7 bases. This CDR3 contains 17 residues. Germline V gene lookup returns CDR1 SGHAT and CDR2 FQDESV (reference sequence). The V and J ends lost 4 bases and 3 bases, in that order; junction bases with no gene match: 15. Here the CDR3 reads CASSSRAGSDRIYEQYF. CDR3 coding DNA: TGTGCCAGCAGCTCAAGGGCCGGATCGGACAGGATCTACGAGCAGTACTTC.

The chain recombines TRBV7-2 with TRBJ1-2, with TRBD1 matching 8 bases. The CDR3 sequence is 13 residues long. J lost 7 bases, V lost 2 bases, and 3 bases had no gene match. The germline V gene has CDR1 SGHTA and CDR2 FQGNSA. The chain's CDR3 is CASSLKGTGGYTF. The CDR3 nucleotides are TGTGCCAGCAGCTTAAAGGGGACAGGTGGCTACACCTTC.

J is TRBJ1-2 and V is TRBV6-6; possibly TRBD1 for D (6 bases). V was pared by 6 bases and J by 4 bases, with 12 bases between. Looked up from germline, CDR1 is MNHNY and CDR2 is SVGAGI (reference sequence). This CDR3 spans 13 amino acids. The CDR3 bases are TGTGCCAGCAGATCCGGACAGAGCTATGGCTACACCTTC. It codes for CASRSGQSYGYTF.

This chain links TRBV2 with TRBJ2-1; 10 nucleotides match TRBD2. V shed 3 bases, J shed 4 bases, and the junction held 12 bases outside the gene matches. Germline V gene sequence: CDR1 SNHLY, CDR2 FYNNEI. The CDR3 contains 18 residues. The CDR3 coding sequence is TGTGCCAGCAGTGATCTCAGGACTAGCGGAACTTTTTACAATGAGCAGTTCTTC. Its protein is CASSDLRTSGTFYNEQFF. Full variable domain (remainder filled in from reference TRBV2 and TRBJ2-1): EPEVTQTPSHQVTQMGQEVILRCVPISNHLYFYWYRQILGQKVEFLVSFYNNEISEKSEIFDDQFSVERPDGSNFTLKIRSTKLEDSAMYFCASSDLRTSGTFYNEQFFGPGTRLTVL.

The chain is built from TRBV2 and TRBJ2-7; 8 positions agree with TRBD1. Per germline, CDR1 SNHLY and CDR2 FYNNEI. CDR3 length: 14 residues. Losses at the gene ends were 6 bases for V and 3 bases for J; bases not matched to a gene: 7. The chain's CDR3 is CASRADRDNYEQYF. In DNA form, the CDR3 reads TGTGCCAGCAGGGCGGACAGGGATAACTACGAGCAGTACTTC. The whole variable domain, remainder taken from reference TRBV2 and TRBJ2-7, is EPEVTQTPSHQVTQMGQEVILRCVPISNHLYFYWYRQILGQKVEFLVSFYNNEISEKSEIFDDQFSVERPDGSNFTLKIRSTKLEDSAMYFCASRADRDNYEQYFGPGTRLTVT.